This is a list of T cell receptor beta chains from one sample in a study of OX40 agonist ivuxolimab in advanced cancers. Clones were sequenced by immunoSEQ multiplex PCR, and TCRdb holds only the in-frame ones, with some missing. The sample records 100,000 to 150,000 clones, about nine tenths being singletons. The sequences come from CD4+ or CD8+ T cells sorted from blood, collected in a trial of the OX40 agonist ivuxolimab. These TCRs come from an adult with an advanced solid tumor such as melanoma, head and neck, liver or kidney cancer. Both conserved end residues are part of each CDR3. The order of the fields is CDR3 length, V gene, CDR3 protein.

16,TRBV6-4,CASKLRETSAYNEQFF
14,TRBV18,CASSSSQTNYGYTF
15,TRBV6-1,CASSESPGPTGELFF
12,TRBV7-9,CASSFRSDEQYF
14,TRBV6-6,CASSFGGMNTEAFF
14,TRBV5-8,CASSGQATNEKLFF
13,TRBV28,CASSGQGVGEQFF
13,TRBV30,CAWTQRGADTQYF
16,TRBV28,CASSFGDGTGKEKLFF
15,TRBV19,CASSSLGEAKNIQYF
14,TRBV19,CASTHGQGREKLFF
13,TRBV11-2,CASSWRQGGEAFF
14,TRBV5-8,CASSLRQGRQPQHF
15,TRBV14,CASSFWKGQQETQYF
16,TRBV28,CASSYTTVSSGNTIYF
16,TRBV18,CASSPRRSGFADTQYF
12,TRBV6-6,CASRTGHYGYTF
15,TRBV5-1,CASSLYGFSTDTQYF
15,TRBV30,CAWTSQGARGNTIYF
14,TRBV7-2,CASSFDRGRPEAFF
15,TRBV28,CASSLLGSISYEQYF
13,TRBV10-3,CATQQGGRYEQYF
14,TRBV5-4,CASSAGTRETEAFF
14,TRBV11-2,CASSYTPGGGGYTF
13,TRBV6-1,CASSHRLNYEQYF